The sequence of this T cell receptor beta chain was determined in a study of cytotoxic CD8 clonotypes in ibrutinib-treated CLL. Study outcomes and limitations: In comparison with age-matched healthy donors, baseline clonality was higher and tracked circulating CD8+ T-cell counts. Public clonotypes (which were uncommon) either contracted or remained stable on treatment.

The CDR3 extends over 14 amino acids. The V end was cut by 6 bases, the J end by 3 bases, with 12 bases between. Germline V gene data show CDR1 as MNHEY and CDR2 as SMNVEV (reference sequence). This clone occurred a few times. What it binds is unknown. A 1 in 200,000 to 1 in 1 million T cell depth was the sequencing target. The data were produced by immunoSEQ multiplex PCR, yet TCRdb's version contains in-frame clones alone and is incomplete. The repertoire holds 45,000 to 50,000 clones, with approximately 50% as singletons. The clonotype originates from a human donor with chronic lymphocytic leukemia. Material: PBMCs, obtained after 12 months of ibrutinib treatment. The chain uses TRBV27 and TRBJ1-5; no clear D. CDR3 residues: CASSSLLDNQPQHF. Written as DNA, the CDR3 is TGTGCCAGCAGCTCTTTATTGGACAATCAGCCCCAGCATTTT.